This record concerns one T cell receptor beta chain sequence. What it binds is unknown. For the second PCR, which ran for about 6 to 12 cycles, a sample-barcoded 5' primer and a J-beta primer mix were used. Researchers report that each sample yielded at least 2.5 million CDR3-containing paired-end reads. TCRdb recomputed calls from the 5' RACE reads with MiXCR, one row per CDR3 protein. Among 1.6 million or so distinct CDR3 sequences listed, 34% were seen once. This sample is drawn from a study of blood T cells in healthy people across ages. V shed 6 bases and J shed 5 bases, with 17 bases lying between them. The CDR3 spans 14 residues. The germline gives CDR1 SGHAT, CDR2 FQNNGV. Broader study findings: While age rose, TCR beta diversity per million T cells dropped in a roughly linear way.

The sequencing input was blood. This chain uses TRBV11-2 with TRBJ2-7; unclear D gene. This sequence was found in a woman in her twenties or thirties in good health. The CDR3 here is CASSPYLASNEQYF. The CDR3 DNA reads as TGTGCCAGCAGTCCTTACCTCGCGAGCAACGAGCAGTACTTC.